The clone carrying this T cell receptor beta chain was seen at least ten times. The sample comes from a study of CD8 T cells in ankylosing spondylitis. CDR3 length: 14 amino acids. Per germline, CDR1 MGHDK and CDR2 SYGVNS. V shed 6 bases and J shed 4 bases, with 15 bases lying between them. Each CDR3 protein is one row after TCRdb ran MiXCR on the 5' RACE reads. The profile covers 200,000 or so distinct CDR3 sequences, with approximately 18% appearing a single time and approximately 4% taken by the ten largest. The chain has TRBV25-1 and TRBJ1-1; D is ambiguous. The source material was blood, either unsorted or a sorted T cell fraction (not recorded which). The TCR sequence derives from a male donor aged 10-30 years with ankylosing spondylitis or in good health (not recorded which). The DNA for the CDR3 is TGTGCCAGCAGGGGAATGGTTGTTGCCACTGAAGCTTTCTTT. Residues: CASRGMVVATEAFF.